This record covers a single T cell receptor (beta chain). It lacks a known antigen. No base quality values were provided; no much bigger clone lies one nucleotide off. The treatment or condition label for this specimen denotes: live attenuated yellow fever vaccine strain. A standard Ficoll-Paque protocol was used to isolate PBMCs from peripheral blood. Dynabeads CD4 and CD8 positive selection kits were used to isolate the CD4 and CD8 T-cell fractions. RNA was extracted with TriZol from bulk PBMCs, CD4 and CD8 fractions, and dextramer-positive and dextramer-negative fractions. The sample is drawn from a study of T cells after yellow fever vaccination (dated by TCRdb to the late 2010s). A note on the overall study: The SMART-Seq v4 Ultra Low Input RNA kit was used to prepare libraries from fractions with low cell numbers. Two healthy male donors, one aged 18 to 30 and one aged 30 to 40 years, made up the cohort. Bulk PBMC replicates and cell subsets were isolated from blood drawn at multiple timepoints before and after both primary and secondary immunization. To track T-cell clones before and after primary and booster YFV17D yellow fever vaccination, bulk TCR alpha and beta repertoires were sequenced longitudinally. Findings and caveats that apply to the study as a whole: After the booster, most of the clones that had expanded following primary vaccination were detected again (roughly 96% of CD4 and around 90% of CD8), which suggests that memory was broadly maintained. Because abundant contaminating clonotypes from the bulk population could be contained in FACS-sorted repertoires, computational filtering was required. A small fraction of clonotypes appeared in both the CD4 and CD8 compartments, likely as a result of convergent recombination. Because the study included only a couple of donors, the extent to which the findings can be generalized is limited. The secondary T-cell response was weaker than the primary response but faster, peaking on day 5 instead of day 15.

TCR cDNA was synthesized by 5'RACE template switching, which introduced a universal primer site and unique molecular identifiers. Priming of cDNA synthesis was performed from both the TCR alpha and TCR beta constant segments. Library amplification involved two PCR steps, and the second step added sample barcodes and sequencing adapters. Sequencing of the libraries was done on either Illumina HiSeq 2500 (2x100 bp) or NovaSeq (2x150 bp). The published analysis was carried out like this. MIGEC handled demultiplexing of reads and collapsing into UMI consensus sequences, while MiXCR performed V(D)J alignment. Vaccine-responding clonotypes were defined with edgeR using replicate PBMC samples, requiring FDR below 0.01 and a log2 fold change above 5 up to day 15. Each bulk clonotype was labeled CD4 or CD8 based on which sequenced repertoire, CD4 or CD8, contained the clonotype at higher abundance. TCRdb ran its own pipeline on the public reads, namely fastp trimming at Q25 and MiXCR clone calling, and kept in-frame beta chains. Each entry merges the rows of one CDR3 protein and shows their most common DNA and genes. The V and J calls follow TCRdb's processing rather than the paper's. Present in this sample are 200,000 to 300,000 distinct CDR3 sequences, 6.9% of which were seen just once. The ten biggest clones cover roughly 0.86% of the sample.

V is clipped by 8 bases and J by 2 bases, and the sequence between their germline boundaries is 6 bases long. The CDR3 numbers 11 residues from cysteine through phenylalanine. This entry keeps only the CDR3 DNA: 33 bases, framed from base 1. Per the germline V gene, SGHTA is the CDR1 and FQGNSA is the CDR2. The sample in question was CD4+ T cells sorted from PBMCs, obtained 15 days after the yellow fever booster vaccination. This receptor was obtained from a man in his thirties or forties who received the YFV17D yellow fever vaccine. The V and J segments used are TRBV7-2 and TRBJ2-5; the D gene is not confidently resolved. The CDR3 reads CASGLQETQYF. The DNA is TGTGCCAGCGGGCTTCAAGAGACCCAGTACTTC.